This T cell receptor beta chain was found in a study of T cell repertoires in cytomegalovirus infection. Looking at the study overall: Matching HLA type and CMV infection were both indicated by public TCR beta signatures.

TCRdb itself ran the reads through MiXCR, one entry per CDR3 protein. The table shows 480,000 or so distinct CDR3 sequences, with about 11% occurring only once. There are 15 residues in the CDR3. V dropped 6 bases and J dropped 7 bases, with 18 bases sitting between them. Germline CDR1 reads MNHNS; CDR2 reads SASEGT. The sample holds many counts of this clonotype. What it binds is unknown. Regarding the study as a whole: HLA-C-restricted CMV-specific TCR beta clonotypes prevailed in the ex vivo response.

The rearrangement links TRBV6-1 to TRBJ1-4, with D hard to call. This clonotype was obtained from a human donor in good health (CMV status not recorded). Some clones in this sample may be carry-over from other donors' samples. Sequenced: PBMCs. CDR3 in DNA: TGTGCCAGCAGGGAAACGGGGTCATACGGTGAAAAACTGTTTTTT. Its translation: CASRETGSYGEKLFF.